This TCR beta chain was retrieved from a study of blood T cell repertoires in COVID-19. Study-wide background: COVID-19 samples, acute and convalescent, were from the United States, Italy and Spain.

Repertoires were generated with immunoSEQ multiplex PCR, while TCRdb's copy carries only in-frame clones and drops some. The sample holds about 220,000 clones, 84% seen once. Sequencing used peripheral blood. This TCR was recovered from a man aged 25-45 years with active or convalescent COVID-19.

DNA of the CDR3: TGTGCCACCAGCAGAGATAGGAGGGGTTACGAGCAGTACTTC. Translated, it gives CATSRDRRGYEQYF. The V and J genes are TRBV15 and TRBJ2-7; TRBD2 is a possible D gene (6 bases). V was cut by 0 bases and J by 4 bases, with 10 bases left in between. Germline-derived CDR1 and CDR2 are LNHNV and YYDKDF (reference sequence). CDR3 size: 14 residues. Based on the CDR3 plus reference TRBV15 and TRBJ2-7, the full variable domain is DAMVIQNPRYQVTQFGKPVTLSCSQTLNHNVMYWYQQKSSQAPKLLFHYYDKDFNNEADTPDNFQSRRPNTSFCFLDIRSPGLGDTAMYLCATSRDRRGYEQYFGPGTRLTVT.